Reported below is one TCR beta chain. This sample was included in a study of blood T cell repertoires in COVID-19. Background on the study: The samples span acute and convalescent COVID-19 from the United States, Italy and Spain. T cells, B-cell-depleted T cells, or PBMCs supplied cDNA or gDNA.

Trimming at V came to 3 bases and at J to 8 bases, leaving 12 bases not matched to a gene. Germline-derived CDR1 and CDR2 are SGDLS and YYNGEE. The CDR3 has 16 residues. In the authors' workflow: Counts of nucleated cells, estimated from reference gene primer amplification, were obtained. The protocol was immunoSEQ multiplex PCR, while the TCRdb copy is restricted to in-frame clones and leaves out a portion. That table furnishes V, J and clone size, whereas the DNA furnished D and trimming. The repertoire has more than 95,000 clones, approximately 87% of them found once; the top ten carry about 8%. This clonotype was sampled from a man aged 65 to 79 who had recovered from COVID-19. The sample comprised peripheral blood. The rearrangement links TRBV9 to TRBJ1-2; 11 bases match TRBD1. CDR3 region: CASSDRDRGISGGYTF. The CDR3 DNA reads as TGTGCCAGCAGCGACCGGGACAGGGGGATTTCGGGAGGCTACACCTTC.